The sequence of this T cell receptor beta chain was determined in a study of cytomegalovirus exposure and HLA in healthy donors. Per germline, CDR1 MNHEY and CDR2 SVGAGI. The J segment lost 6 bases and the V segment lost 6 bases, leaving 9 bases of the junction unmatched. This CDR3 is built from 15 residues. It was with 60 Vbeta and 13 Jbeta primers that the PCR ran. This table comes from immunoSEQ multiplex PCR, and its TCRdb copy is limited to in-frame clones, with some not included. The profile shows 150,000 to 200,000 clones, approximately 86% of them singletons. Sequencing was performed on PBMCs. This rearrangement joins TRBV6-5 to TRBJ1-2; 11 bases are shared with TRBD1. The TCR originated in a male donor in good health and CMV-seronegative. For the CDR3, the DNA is TGTGCCAGCAGATGGACAGGGGGCTTTGTGGATGGCTACACCTTC. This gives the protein CASRWTGGFVDGYTF.